This T cell receptor beta chain was documented in a study of shared clonotypes between healthy human individuals. Study information: Donors, aged 18 to 49, were a couple of women and a few men. Study-wide results and caveats: Having only a few donors restricted how much genetic and exposure-history diversity was captured.

Original data processing: ImmunoSEQ output held junction-only sequences without quality scores, so filtering differed. Assay used: immunoSEQ multiplex PCR; TCRdb lists only in-frame clones, some missing. V and J calls and clone size come straight from that table; D and trimming were deduced from the DNA. The data contain about 2.4 million clones, approximately 93% of them singletons. The junction had 8 bases not matched to a gene; V was cut back by 2 bases and J by 5 bases. The V gene's germline CDR1 is MDHEN and CDR2 SYDVKM. The CDR3 loop spans 16 amino acids. Donors, without exception, were Caucasian adults residing in Nashville, Tennessee. For this clone: Its antigen is unknown.

The specimen was naive CD4+ T cells from PBMCs. Sample subset: CD45RA+ positively selected. The receptor comes from a man aged 18 to 29 in good health. Some clones in this sample may be carry-over from other donors' samples. This rearrangement joins TRBV28 to TRBJ2-7, with TRBD1 matching 11 bases. The CDR3 loop is CASSLAFGQGAHEQYF. As DNA, the CDR3 is TGTGCCAGCAGTTTAGCTTTCGGACAGGGGGCACACGAGCAGTACTTC.